This T cell receptor (beta chain) appears in the sequencing data of a study of beta chain features in type 1 diabetes. Study results and limitations: Shortening of TCRB CDR3s, moderate but significant, appeared in all four CD4+ subsets of Type 1 diabetes patients.

Heparinised blood was drawn once per donor, averaging about 0.11 L. CDR1 is SQVTM, CDR2 ANQGSEA, per germline. The CDR3 totals 12 residues. The V end was cut by 0 bases, the J end by 4 bases, with 6 bases between. With respect to this clone: Its antigen is unidentified. The same CDR3 is also encoded by other DNA sequences in this sample.

Sequenced material consisted of expressed TCRB transcripts (all of the isolated RNA was reverse transcribed). Some clones are missing from TCRdb's copy, which holds only in-frame ones; the method was immunoSEQ multiplex PCR. The table has a few hundred thousand clones, 16% seen once. The TCR was taken from a man aged 25-45 years with type 1 diabetes. V and J are TRBV29-1 and TRBJ2-5; tentative D call: TRBD1 (5 bases). Sample: naive CD4+ T cells from blood. The DNA of the CDR3 is TGCAGCGTTGAAGAGCAGGGAGAGACCCAGTACTTC. Translation: CSVEEQGETQYF.